This passage covers 9 T cell receptor beta chains from one sample sequenced in a study of beta chain features in type 1 diabetes. The authors reverse transcribed all of the isolated RNA, so sequencing captured expressed TCRB transcripts. Profiling relied on immunoSEQ multiplex PCR, and the TCRdb table lists in-frame clones only, not all of them. The sample has roughly 240,000 clones; roughly an eighth are singletons. Sequencing was carried out using naive CD4+ T cells from blood. Every receptor here comes from a woman aged 40 to 50 in good health.

The rearrangement links TRBV9 to TRBJ1-4; TRBD1 might be the D (6 bases). The CDR3 loop spans 16 amino acids. V was clipped by 4 bases and J by 0 bases, with 13 bases between them. Germline CDR1 SGDLS, CDR2 YYNGEE. The CDR3 nucleotides read TGTGCCAGCAGCAAAACCAACAGGGCAACTAATGAAAAACTGTTTTTT. This gives the protein CASSKTNRATNEKLFF.

The chain has TRBV5-6 and TRBJ2-5; 9 positions match TRBD1. V trimming: 0 bases; J trimming: 5 bases; junction bases outside the gene matches: 8. CDR1 SGHDT and CDR2 YYEEEE come from the germline V gene. The CDR3 runs 16 residues. CDR3 residues: CASSLGGQGMWETQYF. In DNA form, the CDR3 reads TGTGCCAGCAGCTTGGGGGGACAGGGAATGTGGGAGACCCAGTACTTC.

In the case of this clone: An end of the junction differs from the germline gene, which may be a read error. V and J are TRBV7-9 and TRBJ2-7, with D possibly matching TRBD2 (5 bases). The CDR3 consists of 13 residues. CDR1 and CDR2 (germline): SEHNR, FQNEAQ (reference sequence). This chain's CDR3 is CASSLDEGMELYF. The CDR3 region has the DNA TGTGCCAGCAGCTTAGACGAGGGTATGGAGCTGTACTTC. The entire variable domain, with the rest obtained from reference TRBV7-9 and TRBJ2-7, is as follows: DTGVSQNPRHKITKRGQNVTFRCDPISEHNRLYWYRQTLGQGPEFLTYFQNEAQLEKSRLLSDRFSAERPKGSFSTLEIQRTEQGDSAMYLCASSLDEGMELYFGPGTRLTVT.

Here the CDR3 DNA reads TGTGCCAGCAGAGAGTTAAAAGAGGCTGGCTACACCTTC. Encoded protein: CASRELKEAGYTF. The J gene is TRBJ1-2, the V gene TRBV2; D is undetermined. CDR1 is SNHLY and CDR2 is FYNNEI in the germline V gene. With 6 bases removed from V and 7 bases from J, the gap between germline ends came to 15 bases. This CDR3 spans 13 amino acids.

The CDR3 protein is CASSAGTGAGWANEKLFF. The CDR3, as DNA: TGTGCCAGCAGCGCTGGGACAGGGGCTGGATGGGCTAATGAAAAACTGTTTTTT. The chain is built from TRBV9 and TRBJ1-4; TRBD1 matches 10 bases. With 3 bases clipped from V and 3 bases from J, the junction kept 11 bases outside the gene matches. The germline V gene has CDR1 SGDLS and CDR2 YYNGEE. The CDR3 runs to 18 residues.

This clone occurred a few times. The CDR3 DNA reads TGTGCCACAGGAACACAGGGTTCCACCGGGGAGCTGTTTTTT. Its protein is CATGTQGSTGELFF. The chain links TRBV25-1 to TRBJ2-2; D may be TRBD1 (6 bases). The CDR3 has 14 residues. CDR1 and CDR2 (germline): MGHDK, SYGVNS. The V gene lost 10 bases and the J gene lost 4 bases, with 16 bases spanning the gap.

The V and J genes are TRBV2 and TRBJ1-5; no clear D gene. V was trimmed by 7 bases and J by 4 bases, leaving 11 bases between them. The CDR3 loop spans 13 amino acids. Germline CDR1 SNHLY, CDR2 FYNNEI. This CDR3 is CASTWSANQPQHF. CDR3 nucleotides: TGTGCCAGCACATGGAGCGCGAATCAGCCCCAGCATTTT. Combining the CDR3 with reference TRBV2 and TRBJ1-5 gives the whole variable domain EPEVTQTPSHQVTQMGQEVILRCVPISNHLYFYWYRQILGQKVEFLVSFYNNEISEKSEIFDDQFSVERPDGSNFTLKIRSTKLEDSAMYFCASTWSANQPQHFGDGTRLSIL.

This chain joins TRBV6-1 and TRBJ2-7; 7 bases align to TRBD1. V lost 7 bases, J lost 2 bases, and 11 bases stayed unmatched. Germline CDR1 MNHNS, CDR2 SASEGT. The CDR3 is made up of 15 amino acids. CDR3 loop: CASTRGGQVAYEQYF. The CDR3, as DNA: TGTGCCAGCACCCGTGGAGGACAGGTCGCCTACGAGCAGTACTTC.

V usage is TRBV5-1 and J usage is TRBJ2-1; 8 bases align to TRBD1. Per germline, CDR1 SGHRS and CDR2 YFSETQ. V dropped 2 bases and J dropped 2; count of bases not matched to a gene: 6. This CDR3 region has 16 residues. The CDR3 spells CASSFRGLGAYNEQFF. Here the CDR3 DNA reads TGCGCCAGCAGCTTCAGGGGGCTTGGGGCCTACAATGAGCAGTTCTTC.